The clone carrying this TCR beta chain was detected a few times. The entry originates in a study of response to subunit inactivated influenza vaccine. TCRdb reprocessed the RT-PCR reads with MiXCR, giving one entry per CDR3 protein. The table lists 600,000 to 850,000 distinct CDR3 sequences, approximately 15% of them singletons. Trimming stripped 3 bases from V and 2 bases from J, with 8 bases between. The CDR3 has 13 residues. This receptor was obtained from a man aged 45 to 65 who received an inactivated influenza vaccine. The V and J genes are TRBV12-3 or TRBV12-4 and TRBJ2-7; a possible D gene is TRBD2 (6 bases). This material consisted of PBMCs from blood, taken approximately 15 days before vaccination. This chain's CDR3 is CASSFWEAYEQYF. CDR3 bases: TGTGCCAGCAGTTTCTGGGAGGCCTACGAGCAGTACTTC.